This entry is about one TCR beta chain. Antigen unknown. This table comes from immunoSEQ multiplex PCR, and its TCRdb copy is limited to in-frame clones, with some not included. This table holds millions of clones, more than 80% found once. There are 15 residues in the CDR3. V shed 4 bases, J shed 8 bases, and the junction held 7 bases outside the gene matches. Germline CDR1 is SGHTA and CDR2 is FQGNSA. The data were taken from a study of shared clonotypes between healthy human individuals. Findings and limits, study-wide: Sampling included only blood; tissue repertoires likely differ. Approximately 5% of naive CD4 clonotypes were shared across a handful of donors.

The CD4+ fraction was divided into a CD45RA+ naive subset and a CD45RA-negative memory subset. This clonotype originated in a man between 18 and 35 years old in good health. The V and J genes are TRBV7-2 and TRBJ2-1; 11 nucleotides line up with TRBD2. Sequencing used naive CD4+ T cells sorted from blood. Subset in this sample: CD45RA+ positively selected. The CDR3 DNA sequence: TGTGCCAGCAGCTGGATAGCGGGAGGGCACCATGAGCAGTTCTTC. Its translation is CASSWIAGGHHEQFF. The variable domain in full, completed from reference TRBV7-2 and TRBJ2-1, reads GAGVSQSPSNKVTEKGKDVELRCDPISGHTALYWYRQSLGQGLEFLIYFQGNSAPDKSGLPSDRFSAERTGGSVSTLTIQRTQQEDSAVYLCASSWIAGGHHEQFFGPGTRLTVL.